The entry below describes one T cell receptor (beta chain). Its antigen is currently unknown. Oncomine TCR Beta short-read sequencing was applied to DNA from cultured CD4+ T cells. TCRdb re-analysed the PCR reads in MiXCR, keeping a single row per CDR3 protein. The sample has a few thousand distinct CDR3 sequences, about 25% seen once; the top ten hold roughly 25%. The source of the sample is a study of vaccination and CD4 T cells after COVID-19. On the study more broadly: Collection of post-COVID samples occurred a median approximately 94 days after diagnosis, spanning a range of 35 to 161.

Per germline, CDR1 DFQATT and CDR2 SNEGSKA (reference sequence). J gave up 3 bases and V 8 bases, and 10 bases lay outside the gene matches. CDR3 length: 14 amino acids. Treatment specified: approximately 11-day PBMC culture with coronavirus spike peptide pools or control peptides (ViraFEST assay). One should note that the unexposed donor's CD4+ T cells were collected before the COVID-19 pandemic (2011-2018). ViraFEST sequenced TCRs after peptide-pool expansion of antigen-specific T cells. The researchers probed unexposed-donor CD4+ T cells with SARS-CoV-2 S/N and four cold-coronavirus spikes, cells permitting.

The sequencing sample was made of CD4+ T cells from blood, cultured in vitro. V is TRBV20-1 and J is TRBJ2-3; 8 bases line up with TRBD2. The receptor was isolated from a human donor in good health. The CDR3 protein is CSTRGSGGTDTQYF. The CDR3 region has the DNA TGCAGTACCCGGGGAAGCGGGGGTACAGATACGCAGTATTTT.